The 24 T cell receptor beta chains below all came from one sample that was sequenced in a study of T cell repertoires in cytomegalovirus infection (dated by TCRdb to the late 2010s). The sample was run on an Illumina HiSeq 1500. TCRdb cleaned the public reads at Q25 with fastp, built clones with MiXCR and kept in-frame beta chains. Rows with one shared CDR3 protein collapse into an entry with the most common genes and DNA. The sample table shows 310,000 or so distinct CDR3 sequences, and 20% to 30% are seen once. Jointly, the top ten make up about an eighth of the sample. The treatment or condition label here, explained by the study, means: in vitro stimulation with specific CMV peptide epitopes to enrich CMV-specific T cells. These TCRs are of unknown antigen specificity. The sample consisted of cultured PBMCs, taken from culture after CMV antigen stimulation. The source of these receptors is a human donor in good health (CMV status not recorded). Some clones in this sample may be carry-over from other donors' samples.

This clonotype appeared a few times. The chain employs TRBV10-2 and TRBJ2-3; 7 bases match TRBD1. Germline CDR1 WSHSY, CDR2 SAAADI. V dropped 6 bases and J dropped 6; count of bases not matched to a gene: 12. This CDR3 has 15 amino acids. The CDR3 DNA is TGCGCCAGCAGCGAGGGACAGTCCGCGTTGGATACGCAGTATTTT. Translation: CASSEGQSALDTQYF.

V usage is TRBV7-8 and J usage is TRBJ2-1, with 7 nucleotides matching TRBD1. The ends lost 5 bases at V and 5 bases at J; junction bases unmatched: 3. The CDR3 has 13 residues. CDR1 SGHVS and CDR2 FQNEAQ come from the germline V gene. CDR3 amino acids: CASSRDRHNEQFF. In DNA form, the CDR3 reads TGTGCCAGCAGCCGGGACAGACACAATGAGCAGTTCTTC. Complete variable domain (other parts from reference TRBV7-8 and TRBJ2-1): GAGVSQSPRYKVAKRGQDVALRCDPISGHVSLFWYQQALGQGPEFLTYFQNEAQLDKSGLPSDRFFAERPEGSVSTLKIQRTQQEDSAVYLCASSRDRHNEQFFGPGTRLTVL.

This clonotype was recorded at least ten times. The CDR3 reads CASSQEAPANQPQHF. The CDR3 nucleotides are TGCGCCAGCAGCCAAGAAGCGCCAGCAAATCAGCCCCAGCATTTT. The rearrangement joins TRBV4-1 to TRBJ1-5; no clear D gene. Germline CDR1 reads MGHRA; CDR2 reads YSYEKL. V dropped 0 bases and J dropped 4 bases, with 10 bases sitting between them. The CDR3 has 15 residues.

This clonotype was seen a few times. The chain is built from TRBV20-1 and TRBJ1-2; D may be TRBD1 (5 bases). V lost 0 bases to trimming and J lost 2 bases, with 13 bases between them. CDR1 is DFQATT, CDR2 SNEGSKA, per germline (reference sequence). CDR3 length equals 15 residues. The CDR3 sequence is CSARDRGAGNYGYTF. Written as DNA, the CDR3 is TGCAGTGCTAGAGATCGCGGGGCAGGAAACTATGGCTACACCTTC.

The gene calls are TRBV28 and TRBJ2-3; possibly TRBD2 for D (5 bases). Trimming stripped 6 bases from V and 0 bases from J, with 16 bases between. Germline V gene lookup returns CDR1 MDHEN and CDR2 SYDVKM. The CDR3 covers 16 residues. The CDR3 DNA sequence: TGTGCCAGCAGCTCCCTCCTCACTAGTAGCACAGATACGCAGTATTTT. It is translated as CASSSLLTSSTDTQYF.

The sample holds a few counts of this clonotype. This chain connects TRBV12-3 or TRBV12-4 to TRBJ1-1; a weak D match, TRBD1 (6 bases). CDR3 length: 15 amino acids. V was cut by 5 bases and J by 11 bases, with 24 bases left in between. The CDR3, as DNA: TGTGCCAGCAGTCTCCAAGGGGGTGGGTTAATTCAGGCTTTCTTT. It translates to CASSLQGGGLIQAFF.

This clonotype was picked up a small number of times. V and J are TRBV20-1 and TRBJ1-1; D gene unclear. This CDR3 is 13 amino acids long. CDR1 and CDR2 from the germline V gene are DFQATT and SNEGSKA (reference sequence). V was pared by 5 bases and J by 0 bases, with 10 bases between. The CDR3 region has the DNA TGCAGTGCTCCCCGGACGGTGAACACTGAAGCTTTCTTT. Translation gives CSAPRTVNTEAFF.

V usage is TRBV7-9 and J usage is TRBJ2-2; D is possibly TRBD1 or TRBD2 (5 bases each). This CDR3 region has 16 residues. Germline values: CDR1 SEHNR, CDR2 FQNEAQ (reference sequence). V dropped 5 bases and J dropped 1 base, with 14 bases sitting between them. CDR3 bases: TGTGCCAGCAGCCACCGACCGAGGGGGAACACCGGGGAGCTGTTTTTT. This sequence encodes CASSHRPRGNTGELFF.

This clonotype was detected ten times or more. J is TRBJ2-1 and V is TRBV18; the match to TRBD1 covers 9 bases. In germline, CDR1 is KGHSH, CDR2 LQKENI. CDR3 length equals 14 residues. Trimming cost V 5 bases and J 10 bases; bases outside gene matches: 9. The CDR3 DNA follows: TGTGCCAGCTCAACGGGACAGGGTCGAAGGGAGCAGTTCTTC. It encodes CASSTGQGRREQFF.

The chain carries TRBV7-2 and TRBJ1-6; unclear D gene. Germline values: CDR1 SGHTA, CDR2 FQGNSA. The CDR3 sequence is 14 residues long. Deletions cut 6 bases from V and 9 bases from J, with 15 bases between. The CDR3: CASRLEATGSPLHF. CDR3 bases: TGTGCCAGCAGACTAGAGGCCACCGGTTCACCCCTCCACTTT.

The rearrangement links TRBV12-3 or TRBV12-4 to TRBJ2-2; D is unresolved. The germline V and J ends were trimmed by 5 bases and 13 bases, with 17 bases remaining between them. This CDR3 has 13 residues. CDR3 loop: CASSPNSPFRLFF. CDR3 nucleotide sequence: TGTGCCAGCAGTCCAAATAGTCCTTTTAGGCTGTTTTTT.

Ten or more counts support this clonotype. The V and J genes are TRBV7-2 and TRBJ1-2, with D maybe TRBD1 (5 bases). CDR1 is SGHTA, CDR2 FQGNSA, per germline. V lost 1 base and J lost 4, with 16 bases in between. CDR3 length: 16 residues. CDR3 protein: CASSLVRSRVLYGYTF. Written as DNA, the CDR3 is TGTGCCAGCAGCTTAGTCCGTTCCAGGGTCCTCTATGGCTACACCTTC.

The CDR3 DNA reads as TGTGCCAGCAGTTTGCTCTCCAGCACAGATACGCAGTATTTT. Encoded protein: CASSLLSSTDTQYF. The J gene is TRBJ2-3, the V gene TRBV27; D ambiguous. Trimming left V 3 bases short and J 0 bases short, with 7 bases between. This CDR3 is built from 14 residues. CDR1 and CDR2 from the germline V gene are MNHEY and SMNVEV (reference sequence).

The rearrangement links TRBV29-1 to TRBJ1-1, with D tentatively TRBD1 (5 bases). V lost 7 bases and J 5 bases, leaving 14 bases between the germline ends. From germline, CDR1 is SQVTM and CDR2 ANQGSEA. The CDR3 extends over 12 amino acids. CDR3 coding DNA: TGCAGCGCCATGACAGAAAGAACTGAAGCTTTCTTT. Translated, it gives CSAMTERTEAFF.

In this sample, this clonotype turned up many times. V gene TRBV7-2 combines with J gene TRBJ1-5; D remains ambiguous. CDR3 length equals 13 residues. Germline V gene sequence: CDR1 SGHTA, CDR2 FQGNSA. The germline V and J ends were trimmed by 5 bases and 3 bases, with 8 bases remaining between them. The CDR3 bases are TGTGCCAGCAGCGTAGTCACCAATCAGCCCCAGCATTTT. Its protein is CASSVVTNQPQHF. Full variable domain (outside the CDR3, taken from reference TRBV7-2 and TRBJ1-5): GAGVSQSPSNKVTEKGKDVELRCDPISGHTALYWYRQSLGQGLEFLIYFQGNSAPDKSGLPSDRFSAERTGGSVSTLTIQRTQQEDSAVYLCASSVVTNQPQHFGDGTRLSIL.

The CDR3 sequence: CASSLGTSGNTGELFF. Here the CDR3 DNA reads TGTGCCAGCAGCTTAGGAACTAGCGGGAACACCGGGGAGCTGTTTTTT. The V and J genes are TRBV11-2 and TRBJ2-2; 8 nucleotides match TRBD2. Germline V gene sequence: CDR1 SGHAT, CDR2 FQNNGV. J was trimmed by 1 base and V by 1 base; bases with no gene match: 2. The CDR3 sequence is 16 residues long. Full variable domain (missing parts from reference TRBV11-2 and TRBJ2-2): EAGVAQSPRYKIIEKRQSVAFWCNPISGHATLYWYQQILGQGPKLLIQFQNNGVVDDSQLPKDRFSAERLKGVDSTLKIQPAKLEDSAVYLCASSLGTSGNTGELFFGEGSRLTVL.

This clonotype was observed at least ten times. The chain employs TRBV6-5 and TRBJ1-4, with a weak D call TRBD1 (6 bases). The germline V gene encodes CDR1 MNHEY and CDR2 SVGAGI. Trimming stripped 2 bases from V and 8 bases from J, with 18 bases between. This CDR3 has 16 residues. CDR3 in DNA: TGTGCCAGCAGTTACCACCGACAGGTCGTTTTGGAAAAACTGTTTTTT. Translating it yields CASSYHRQVVLEKLFF.

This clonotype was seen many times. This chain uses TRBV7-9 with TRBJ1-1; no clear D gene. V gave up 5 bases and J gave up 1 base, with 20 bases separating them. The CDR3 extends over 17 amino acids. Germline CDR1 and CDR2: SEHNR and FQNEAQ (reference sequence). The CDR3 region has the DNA TGTGCCAGCAGCATCACGACCCGAGGTCTAGGGAACACTGAAGCTTTCTTT. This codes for CASSITTRGLGNTEAFF.

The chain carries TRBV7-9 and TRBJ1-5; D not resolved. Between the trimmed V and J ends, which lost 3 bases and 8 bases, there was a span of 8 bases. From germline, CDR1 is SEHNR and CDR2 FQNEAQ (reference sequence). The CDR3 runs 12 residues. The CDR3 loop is CASSFTTEPQHF. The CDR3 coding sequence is TGTGCCAGCAGCTTTACGACGGAGCCCCAGCATTTT. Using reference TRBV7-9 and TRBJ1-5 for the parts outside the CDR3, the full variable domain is DTGVSQNPRHKITKRGQNVTFRCDPISEHNRLYWYRQTLGQGPEFLTYFQNEAQLEKSRLLSDRFSAERPKGSFSTLEIQRTEQGDSAMYLCASSFTTEPQHFGDGTRLSIL.

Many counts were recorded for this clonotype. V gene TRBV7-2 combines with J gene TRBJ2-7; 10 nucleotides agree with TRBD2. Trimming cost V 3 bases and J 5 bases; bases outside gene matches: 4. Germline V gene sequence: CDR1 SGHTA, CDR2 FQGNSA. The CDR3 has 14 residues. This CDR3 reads CASSFSGGSHEQYF. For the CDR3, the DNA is TGTGCCAGCAGCTTTAGCGGGGGGAGCCACGAGCAGTACTTC.

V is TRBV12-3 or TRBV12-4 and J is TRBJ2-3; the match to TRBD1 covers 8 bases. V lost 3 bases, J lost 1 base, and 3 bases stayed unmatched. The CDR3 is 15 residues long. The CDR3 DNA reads TGTGCCAGCAGTTTGCAGGGGGCGCGCACAGATACGCAGTATTTT. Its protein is CASSLQGARTDTQYF.

This CDR3 is CASSPHGGVAYEQYF. The DNA for the CDR3 is TGTGCCAGCAGCCCCCATGGAGGGGTGGCCTACGAGCAGTACTTC. This chain uses TRBV7-8 with TRBJ2-7, with D possibly matching TRBD2 (6 bases). Germline CDR1 and CDR2: SGHVS and FQNEAQ. Deletions cut 5 bases from V and 2 bases from J, with 16 bases between. The CDR3 extends over 15 amino acids. Drawing the rest from reference TRBV7-8 and TRBJ2-7, the complete variable domain is GAGVSQSPRYKVAKRGQDVALRCDPISGHVSLFWYQQALGQGPEFLTYFQNEAQLDKSGLPSDRFFAERPEGSVSTLKIQRTQQEDSAVYLCASSPHGGVAYEQYFGPGTRLTVT.

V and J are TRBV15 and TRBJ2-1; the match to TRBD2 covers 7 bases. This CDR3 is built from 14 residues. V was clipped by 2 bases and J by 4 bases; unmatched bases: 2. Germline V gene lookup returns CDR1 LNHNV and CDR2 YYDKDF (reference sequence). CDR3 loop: CATSRTGGYNEQFF. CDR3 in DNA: TGTGCCACCAGCAGAACCGGGGGGTACAATGAGCAGTTCTTC.

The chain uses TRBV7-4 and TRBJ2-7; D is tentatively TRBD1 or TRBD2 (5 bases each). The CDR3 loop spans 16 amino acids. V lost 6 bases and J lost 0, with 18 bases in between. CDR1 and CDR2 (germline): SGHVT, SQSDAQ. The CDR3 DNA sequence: TGTGCCAGCAGGGAGAGGGACGGAAATACCTCCTACGAGCAGTACGTC. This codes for CASRERDGNTSYEQYV.